This T cell receptor (beta chain) is drawn from a study of blood T cell repertoires in COVID-19. Turning to the study itself: PBMCs, B-cell-depleted T cells, or T cells provided the cDNA or gDNA that made up the material.

The CDR3 loop spans 14 amino acids. Germline V lookup: CDR1 MNHEY, CDR2 SVGAGI. Trimming removed 5 bases at V and 1 base at J, with 11 bases between. Only in-frame clones appear in the TCRdb table, and some are missing; sequencing was by immunoSEQ multiplex PCR. This repertoire shows approximately 210,000 clones, approximately 82% found once; its top ten account for roughly 2.9%. The sequencing input was peripheral blood. The genes are TRBV6-5 and TRBJ1-1; D gene uncertain. The origin of this receptor is a man aged 45-60 years with active or convalescent COVID-19. The CDR3 DNA is TGTGCCAGCAGTCGGACTTCCAAGAACACTGAAGCTTTCTTT. Protein product: CASSRTSKNTEAFF.